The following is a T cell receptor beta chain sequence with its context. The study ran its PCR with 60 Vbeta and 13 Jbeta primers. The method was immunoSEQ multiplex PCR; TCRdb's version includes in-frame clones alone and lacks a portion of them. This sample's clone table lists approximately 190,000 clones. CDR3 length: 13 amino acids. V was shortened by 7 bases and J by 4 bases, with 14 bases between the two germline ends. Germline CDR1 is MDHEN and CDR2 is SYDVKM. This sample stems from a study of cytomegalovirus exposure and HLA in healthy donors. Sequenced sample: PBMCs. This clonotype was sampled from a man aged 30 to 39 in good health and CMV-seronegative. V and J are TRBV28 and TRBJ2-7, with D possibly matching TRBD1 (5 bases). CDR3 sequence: CASTSGAFYEQYF. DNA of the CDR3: TGTGCCAGCACCTCTGGGGCCTTTTACGAGCAGTACTTC.